This TCR beta chain stems from a study of control samples from healthy donors and cancer patients. Assay used: immunoSEQ multiplex PCR; TCRdb lists only in-frame clones, some missing. The sample lists about 69,000 clones; over 85% were seen once. Germline V gene sequence: CDR1 SGHTA, CDR2 FQGTGA. Trimming stripped 5 bases from V and 7 bases from J, with 22 bases between. CDR3 length equals 16 residues. This chain links TRBV7-3 with TRBJ2-3; a weak D match, TRBD2 (5 bases). The specimen sequenced was PBMCs. This TCR was recovered from a man aged 60 to 69 with lung cancer. The CDR3 reads CASSPNEGIGHNTQYF. The CDR3 DNA reads as TGTGCCAGCAGCCCTAACGAGGGAATCGGCCATAATACGCAGTATTTT.